This T cell receptor beta chain originates from a study of blood T cell repertoires in COVID-19. Study as a whole: Acute and convalescent COVID-19 samples came from the United States, Italy and Spain.

Per the authors' pipeline: The authors estimated nucleated cell counts from reference gene primer amplification. Here immunoSEQ multiplex PCR was the method, and the copy in TCRdb shows in-frame clones only, minus some. The D gene and trimming were derived from the DNA, and the V and J assignments and clone size from that table. Seen here are around 150,000 clones, over 75% observed once, and the top ten hold approximately 11%. Cohort 3 recovery required two negative PCRs, clearance, or symptom resolution. After removal of 4 bases from V and 7 bases from J, the junction contained 10 bases not matched to a gene. In germline, CDR1 is LGHDT, CDR2 YNNKEL (reference sequence). The CDR3 is 17 residues long.

The TCR comes from a man aged 45 to 65 who had recovered from COVID-19. The chain recombines TRBV3-1 (or the pseudogene TRBV3-2) with TRBJ2-7; the match to TRBD2 covers 16 bases. Sequencing was done on a sample of PBMCs or T cells enriched from blood (not recorded which). The DNA for the CDR3 is TGTGCCAGCAGCCCGGGGACTAGCGGGAGGGCCCGAGAAGAGCAGTACTTC. Translation: CASSPGTSGRAREEQYF.